This TCR beta chain was sequenced in a study of shared clonotypes between healthy human individuals (dated by TCRdb to the early 2020s). For context, the study as a whole: The cohort included a few men and a couple of women between 18 and 49 years of age. The study deeply sequenced blood TCR repertoires of about 5 healthy adults to estimate repertoire size and the extent of clonotype sharing between individuals. Between about 0.85 and 9.5 billion PBMCs per donor were obtained by leukapheresis. Different laboratories and diverse techniques were used to prepare libraries and sequence TCR repertoires, to increase sequencing depth and limit assay-specific biases. For each donor, CD4 naive and CD4 memory were each given three plates, CD8 naive was given two plates, and CD8 memory was given one plate.

Notes on this clone: This clone's antigen is unknown. No base quality values were provided; no much bigger clone lies one nucleotide off.

TCR CDR3 regions were amplified from genomic DNA by multiplex PCR using the deep immunoSEQ assay. Genomic DNA extracted from each cell subset was distributed evenly over all wells of several immunoSEQ 96-well plates, and each plate served as one replicate. For sorted subsets, each replicate PCR was loaded with 200 ng genomic DNA, equivalent to 25,000 to 35,000 T cell genomes. The purified libraries were quantified using a Qubit 3.0 fluorometer, sized with a Bioanalyzer 2100, and then quantified again using the KAPA Library Quantification kit. Each immunoSEQ 96-well plate was sequenced on its own single-read 150-cycle Illumina NextSeq 550 flow cell. On the study's bioinformatics: Because the immunoSEQ output included only junctional sequences and no quality scores, the filtering could not be the same as the filtering used for full-length reads. To assign V/J genes and CDR3, sequences were annotated against IMGT germline references using PyIR, a Python wrapper for IgBLAST v1.9. Any read was removed if the V/J assignment was weak (E-value above 1e-6), the CDR3 was missing, or the read contained stop codons, out-of-frame junctions, or ambiguous translated residues. V3J clonotypes were defined as sequences sharing the same inferred V gene, J gene, and CDR3 amino acid sequence. Percentage overlap between repertoires was calculated by dividing the number of shared unique clonotypes by the size of the smaller repertoire. Richness of each repertoire was evaluated using RTK rarefaction, the Chao1 estimator, and Recon v2.1 estimates of unobserved clonotypes. Generation probabilities were computed with OLGA for all TCRbeta clonotypes obtained by the gDNA method from a few donors. The table was pulled from immuneACCESS by TCRdb, which kept in-frame rearrangements only. Such tables lose some clones; where checked, under half of the loss comes from unresolved V genes, and the rest has no known cause. That table supplies the V and J calls and clone size; D and trimming were determined from the DNA. In this sample the table shows more than 400,000 clones, about 96% of which occur a single time. Approximately 0.06% of the sample is held by the ten biggest clonotypes.

Study-wide conclusions, independent of this receptor: Around 5% of naive CD4, 3.5% of naive CD8, 2.3% of memory CD4, and approximately 0.4% of memory CD8 clonotypes were shared across a few donors. Because the study included a small number of donors, the genetic and exposure-history diversity represented was limited. Estimated clonotype richness was generally larger for naive than for memory subsets. Compared with non-shared clonotypes, clonotypes shared by all four sorted-subset donors had higher generation probabilities. Pairwise subsampling led to the expectation that sequencing depth would affect the degree of clonotype sharing among donors. Rarefaction of sorted-subset datasets indicated incomplete sequencing despite the large sequencing depth. Sampling was limited to blood, and TCR repertoires in tissue likely differ from TCR repertoires in blood.

Germline trimming: 6 bases from V, 5 bases from J; junction bases outside gene matches: 7. Based on the germline V gene, the CDR1 and CDR2 sequences are KGHSH and LQKENI. From cysteine to phenylalanine, the CDR3 is 15 amino acids long. The only DNA kept is the CDR3, 45 bases in frame from the first base. Healthy HIV-negative adults with no recently reported acute infections or vaccinations were included as donors. Only Caucasian adults living in Nashville, Tennessee, USA were represented among the donors. CD4+ T cells were enriched by magnetic negative selection, after which naive cells were positively selected on CD45RA and the negative fraction was taken as the memory subset. Blood was collected by leukapheresis, and PBMCs were isolated by Ficoll-Histopaque density gradient centrifugation and then cryopreserved in liquid nitrogen vapor phase. Analytical flow cytometry was used to check the purity and quantity of each magnetically sorted T cell population. Genomic DNA was isolated from every sorted fraction and measured by UV absorbance on a Nanodrop 2000c.

Specimen: naive CD4+ T cells sorted from blood. The cell subset or site label, as the study defines it: CD45RA+ positively selected. Recombination connected TRBV18 to TRBJ2-2; 9 nucleotides in the junction match TRBD1. This TCR came from a woman aged 30 to 39 in good health. In nucleotide form, the sequence is TGTGCCAGCTCCGCCTGGACAGGGGAGACCGGGGAGCTGTTTTTT. Its protein is CASSAWTGETGELFF. This CDR3, with the reference TRBV18 and TRBJ2-2 proteins standing in past its ends, gives the full variable domain NAGVMQNPRHLVRRRGQEARLRCSPMKGHSHVYWYRQLPEEGLKFMVYLQKENIIDESGMPKERFSAEFPKEGPSILRIQQVVRGDSAAYFCASSAWTGETGELFFGEGSRLTVL.